The 19 T cell receptor beta chains below were found in one sample sequenced in a study of T cell responses to AZD1222 COVID-19 vaccine. Some clones are missing from TCRdb's copy, which holds only in-frame ones; the method was immunoSEQ multiplex PCR. The data contain approximately 68,000 clones, around 88% of them singletons. This specimen was peripheral blood, taken on day 0 of AZD1222 vaccination. Receptors were obtained from an adult in good health.

The V call is TRBV5-4, the J call TRBJ1-2; 7 nucleotides align to TRBD1. With V trimmed by 4 bases and J by 3 bases, 3 bases remained unmatched. CDR3 length: 13 residues. In germline, CDR1 is SGHNT, CDR2 YYREEE (reference sequence). DNA of the CDR3: TGTGCCAGCAGCACCACAGGGGACTATGGCTACACCTTC. It translates to CASSTTGDYGYTF.

The V call is TRBV28, the J call TRBJ1-1; no firm D call. The CDR3 has 15 amino acids. Between the trimmed V and J ends, which lost 5 bases and 4 bases, there was a span of 17 bases. In germline, CDR1 is MDHEN, CDR2 SYDVKM. CDR3 DNA: TGTGCCAGCAGTCCTCGGAGAGGGCGGCTCACTGAAGCTTTCTTT. Its translation: CASSPRRGRLTEAFF.

In DNA, the CDR3 is TGTGCCAGCAGTGAAGGGGATAATTCACCCCTCCACTTT. Translation gives CASSEGDNSPLHF. The chain recombines TRBV6-1 with TRBJ1-6; D is ambiguous. CDR3 length equals 13 residues. Germline V gene lookup returns CDR1 MNHNS and CDR2 SASEGT. Trimming pared 1 base from V and 5 bases from J, leaving 3 bases between.

In its sample, this clone was seen once. V usage is TRBV10-3 and J usage is TRBJ2-5, with 9 bases identical to TRBD1. Germline CDR1 ENHRY, CDR2 SYGVKD. J gave up 5 bases and V 6 bases, and 13 bases lay outside the gene matches. The CDR3 spans 16 residues. The CDR3 DNA is TGTGCCATCAGGGACCGGGACAGGGCTTCAGGGGAGACCCAGTACTTC. This sequence encodes CAIRDRDRASGETQYF.

This chain uses TRBV5-4 with TRBJ2-6; tentatively, D is TRBD1 (6 bases). The CDR3 runs to 17 residues. V dropped 1 base and J dropped 2 bases, with 13 bases sitting between them. The V gene's germline CDR1 is SGHNT and CDR2 YYREEE (reference sequence). CDR3 sequence: CASSLPRGVTGANVLTF. Written as DNA, the CDR3 is TGTGCCAGCAGCTTGCCCAGGGGCGTTACTGGGGCCAACGTCCTGACTTTC. Filled out from reference TRBV5-4 and TRBJ2-6, the complete variable domain reads ETGVTQSPTHLIKTRGQQVTLRCSSQSGHNTVSWYQQALGQGPQFIFQYYREEENGRGNFPPRFSGLQFPNYSSELNVNALELDDSALYLCASSLPRGVTGANVLTFGAGSRLTVL.

This sequence joins TRBV7-9 and TRBJ1-1; possibly TRBD1 for D (6 bases). Trimming took 3 bases from V and 2 from J, leaving 10 bases between them. Looked up from germline, CDR1 is SEHNR and CDR2 is FQNEAQ (reference sequence). This CDR3 contains 14 residues. CDR3 sequence (DNA): TGTGCCAGCAGCTTTTACAGGGACAACACTGAAGCTTTCTTT. Amino acids: CASSFYRDNTEAFF.

The rearrangement uses TRBV5-5 and TRBJ1-2; TRBD1 agrees at 8 bases. The V gene end was trimmed by 4 bases and the J gene end by 5 bases; junction bases not matched to a gene: 4. The CDR3 totals 13 residues. The V gene's germline CDR1 is SGHKS and CDR2 YYEKEE (reference sequence). The CDR3 DNA sequence: TGTGCCAGCAGCCCGACAGGGGAGTATGGCTACACCTTC. It is translated as CASSPTGEYGYTF.

This chain uses TRBV7-2 with TRBJ2-7, with 10 bases identical to TRBD2. Germline V gives CDR1 SGHTA, CDR2 FQGNSA. Germline trimming cut 7 bases from V and 5 bases from J; bases unmatched to any gene: 8. CDR3 length: 14 amino acids. The CDR3 DNA reads as TGTGCCAGCACCCCGTCGGGACTAGCGAACGAGCAGTACTTC. Residues: CASTPSGLANEQYF. The full variable domain, with the rest looked up from reference TRBV7-2 and TRBJ2-7, is GAGVSQSPSNKVTEKGKDVELRCDPISGHTALYWYRQSLGQGLEFLIYFQGNSAPDKSGLPSDRFSAERTGGSVSTLTIQRTQQEDSAVYLCASTPSGLANEQYFGPGTRLTVT.

The V gene is TRBV19, the J gene TRBJ2-5; 10 bases fit TRBD1. V trimming: 10 bases; J trimming: 1 base; junction bases outside the gene matches: 9. Per the germline V gene, CDR1 is LNHDA and CDR2 is SQIVND (reference sequence). The CDR3 extends over 15 amino acids. The CDR3 coding sequence is TGTGCCACCAGGGGACAGGGGACATCCCAAGAGACCCAGTACTTC. Encoded protein: CATRGQGTSQETQYF.

The J gene is TRBJ2-7, the V gene TRBV5-1; 8 bases agree with TRBD2. The CDR3 covers 15 residues. Germline CDR1 reads SGHRS; CDR2 reads YFSETQ. The junction had 6 bases not matched to a gene; V was cut back by 1 base and J by 3 bases. The CDR3 DNA follows: TGCGCCAGCAGCTTGTTCTCTGCGGGAGGCTACGAGCAGTACTTC. Translating gives CASSLFSAGGYEQYF.

V and J are TRBV28 and TRBJ1-5, with D possibly being TRBD1 (5 bases). There are 14 residues in the CDR3. The V end was cut by 5 bases, the J end by 1 base, with 9 bases between. Germline loops: CDR1 MDHEN, CDR2 SYDVKM. The CDR3 DNA reads TGTGCCAGCAGTCCCGGGACGAGCAATCAGCCCCAGCATTTT. Translation gives CASSPGTSNQPQHF.

This chain uses TRBV7-9 with TRBJ2-1, with TRBD2 matching over 9 bases. The CDR3 contains 16 residues. V shed 0 bases, J shed 4 bases, and the junction held 4 bases outside the gene matches. Germline CDR1 reads SEHNR; CDR2 reads FQNEAQ (reference sequence). The CDR3 bases are TGTGCCAGCAGCTTAGCTGGCGGGGGGGATTACAATGAGCAGTTCTTC. Amino acids: CASSLAGGGDYNEQFF.

The chain links TRBV5-1 to TRBJ2-1, with D perhaps TRBD2 (5 bases). Per germline, CDR1 SGHRS and CDR2 YFSETQ. Trimming pared 0 bases from V and 7 bases from J, leaving 11 bases between. The CDR3 is 14 residues long. CDR3 region: CASSLGGPQNEQFF. The DNA of the CDR3 is TGCGCCAGCAGCTTGGGCGGGCCGCAGAATGAGCAGTTCTTC.

The chain carries TRBV5-5 and TRBJ2-5, with D tentatively TRBD2 (6 bases). V dropped 6 bases and J dropped 3 bases, with 27 bases sitting between them. Germline CDR1 SGHKS, CDR2 YYEKEE (reference sequence). This CDR3 has 18 amino acids. The CDR3 DNA reads as TGTGCCAGCAACAGAGGAGGTCGGAGCGGAGGGTCGGAAGAGACCCAGTACTTC. Encoded protein: CASNRGGRSGGSEETQYF. Together with reference TRBV5-5 and TRBJ2-5, the CDR3 gives the full variable domain: DAGVTQSPTHLIKTRGQQVTLRCSPISGHKSVSWYQQVLGQGPQFIFQYYEKEERGRGNFPDRFSARQFPNYSSELNVNALLLGDSALYLCASNRGGRSGGSEETQYFGPGTRLLVL.

The V gene is TRBV11-1, the J gene TRBJ2-7; D not certain. Trimming took 2 bases from V and 3 from J, leaving 11 bases between them. Germline-derived CDR1 and CDR2 are SGHAT and FQDESV (reference sequence). This CDR3 is built from 14 residues. The CDR3 loop reads CASSLISGFYEQYF. CDR3 DNA: TGTGCCAGCAGCTTAATATCTGGGTTCTACGAGCAGTACTTC.

V gene TRBV5-1 combines with J gene TRBJ2-6; unclear D gene. The CDR3 runs 15 residues. CDR1 and CDR2 from the germline V gene are SGHRS and YFSETQ. With 0 bases removed from V and 0 bases from J, the gap between germline ends came to 4 bases. Here the CDR3 reads CASSLVLSGANVLTF. The DNA for the CDR3 is TGCGCCAGCAGCTTGGTCCTCTCTGGGGCCAACGTCCTGACTTTC.

The chain has TRBV7-8 and TRBJ1-5, with D maybe TRBD1 (5 bases). The CDR3 has 15 amino acids. In germline, CDR1 is SGHVS, CDR2 FQNEAQ. V lost 3 bases and J lost 9, with 18 bases in between. The CDR3 loop is CASSLLGAPEGPQHF. The CDR3 DNA sequence: TGTGCCAGCAGCTTGTTAGGGGCTCCGGAGGGGCCCCAGCATTTT.

V gene TRBV6-5 combines with J gene TRBJ1-4; D is possibly TRBD1 (6 bases). Deletions cut 5 bases from V and 7 bases from J, with 14 bases between. The CDR3 is 14 amino acids. From germline, CDR1 is MNHEY and CDR2 SVGAGI. The CDR3 bases are TGTGCCAGCAGTATACAGGGTGGAGGTGAAAAACTGTTTTTT. It codes for CASSIQGGGEKLFF.

The count of this clone is one. The V call is TRBV5-1, the J call TRBJ2-3; 11 bases are a match to TRBD2. The CDR3 contains 16 residues. CDR1 SGHRS and CDR2 YFSETQ come from the germline V gene. V lost 0 bases and J lost 5; bases outside the gene matches: 5. The CDR3 coding sequence is TGCGCCAGCAGCTTGGTAGCGGGGGGGCCCCAAGATACGCAGTATTTT. Its translation is CASSLVAGGPQDTQYF.